What follows are 22 T cell receptor beta chains derived from one specimen sequenced in a study of T cell responses to AZD1222 COVID-19 vaccine. Clones were sequenced by immunoSEQ multiplex PCR, and TCRdb holds only the in-frame ones, with some missing. There are about 140,000 clones in the sample; roughly 90% occur only once, and 2.5% to 3.5% lies in the top ten. The source was peripheral blood, collected on day 0 of AZD1222 vaccination. These receptors came from an adult in good health.

CDR3 DNA sequence: TGCGCCAGCAGCCAAGATGGACAGTACTCCTACAATGAGCAGTTCTTC. It yields the protein CASSQDGQYSYNEQFF. This chain links TRBV4-3 with TRBJ2-1; TRBD1 might be the D (6 bases). The germline V gene encodes CDR1 LGHNA and CDR2 YSLEER. V was trimmed by 0 bases and J by 0 bases, leaving 9 bases between them. The CDR3 is 16 amino acids.

J is TRBJ2-1 and V is TRBV4-3, with D perhaps matching TRBD1 or TRBD2 (6 bases each). Germline CDR1 LGHNA, CDR2 YSLEER. The V gene lost 0 bases and the J gene lost 2 bases, with 23 bases spanning the gap. CDR3 length: 20 amino acids. For the CDR3, the DNA is TGCGCCAGCAGCCAAGATTTTGGAGGGGTCGAGGGGGTACCCTACAATGAGCAGTTCTTC. Its translation is CASSQDFGGVEGVPYNEQFF.

J is TRBJ2-5 and V is TRBV9; no reliable D call. V lost 0 bases, J lost 5 bases, and 2 bases lay in between. CDR1 is SGDLS and CDR2 is YYNGEE in the germline V gene. This CDR3 contains 11 residues. The CDR3 sequence: CASSVDETQYF. CDR3 DNA sequence: TGTGCCAGCAGCGTAGATGAGACCCAGTACTTC. Full variable domain (rest looked up from reference TRBV9 and TRBJ2-5): DSGVTQTPKHLITATGQRVTLRCSPRSGDLSVYWYQQSLDQGLQFLIQYYNGEERAKGNILERFSAQQFPDLHSELNLSSLELGDSALYFCASSVDETQYFGPGTRLLVL.

The V gene is TRBV7-2, the J gene TRBJ1-6; D is uncertain. Trimming shortened V by 3 bases and J by 6 bases, and 3 bases separated the two germline ends. CDR3 length: 12 residues. Germline V gene sequence: CDR1 SGHTA, CDR2 FQGNSA. DNA for the CDR3: TGTGCCAGCAGCTTCTTTAATTCACCCCTCCACTTT. This translates into CASSFFNSPLHF.

V usage is TRBV10-2 and J usage is TRBJ2-1, with 13 bases fitting TRBD2. V was clipped by 3 bases and J by 2 bases; unmatched bases: 4. CDR3 length: 17 amino acids. Germline assignment: CDR1 WSHSY and CDR2 SAAADI. The CDR3 loop is CASSDRTSGSTYNEQFF. The CDR3 nucleotides read TGCGCCAGCAGTGATAGGACTAGCGGGAGCACCTACAATGAGCAGTTCTTC.

The chain combines TRBV3-1 (or the pseudogene TRBV3-2) with TRBJ1-5; no clear D. The CDR3 loop spans 15 amino acids. Germline V gene lookup returns CDR1 LGHDT and CDR2 YNNKEL (reference sequence). V gave up 1 base and J gave up 2 bases, with 9 bases separating them. CDR3 in DNA: TGTGCCAGCAGCCAAGGGTTAGGGCGCAATCAGCCCCAGCATTTT. Translation: CASSQGLGRNQPQHF.

About this clone: The germline gene is not matched at one end of the junction; a read error may be the cause. The gene calls are TRBV6-5 and TRBJ2-5, with 7 bases fitting TRBD2. The CDR3 length is 14 residues. Germline V gives CDR1 MNHEY, CDR2 SVGAGI. This chain's CDR3 is CASNYLGGQETQYF. The CDR3 DNA sequence: TGTGCCAGCAATTACCTGGGAGGGCAGGAGACCCAGTACTTC.

This clone has just one count. The V and J genes are TRBV7-9 and TRBJ1-2; D gene unclear. V was clipped by 1 base and J by 7 bases, with 10 bases between them. Germline loops: CDR1 SEHNR, CDR2 FQNEAQ (reference sequence). The CDR3 length is 13 residues. The CDR3 sequence is CASSLGPALGYTF. In nucleotides, the CDR3 is TGTGCCAGCAGCTTAGGACCAGCCCTTGGCTACACCTTC. The full variable domain, with the rest looked up from reference TRBV7-9 and TRBJ1-2, is DTGVSQNPRHKITKRGQNVTFRCDPISEHNRLYWYRQTLGQGPEFLTYFQNEAQLEKSRLLSDRFSAERPKGSFSTLEIQRTEQGDSAMYLCASSLGPALGYTFGSGTRLTVV.

The chain links TRBV7-2 to TRBJ1-6, with D unresolved. Germline V CDR1 and CDR2: SGHTA, FQGNSA. Trimming pared 4 bases from V and 9 bases from J, leaving 13 bases between. The CDR3 is 14 residues long. This chain's CDR3 is CASSSRTRASPLHF. DNA of the CDR3: TGTGCCAGCAGCTCCAGAACCCGGGCTTCACCCCTCCACTTT.

This clone was seen only once. The chain has TRBV19 and TRBJ1-6; 11 bases match TRBD1. The germline V gene encodes CDR1 LNHDA and CDR2 SQIVND (reference sequence). CDR3 size: 15 residues. The trim removed 5 bases at V and 10 bases at J, leaving 7 bases unmatched. CDR3 loop: CASSAGQGAGSPLHF. DNA for the CDR3: TGTGCCAGTAGTGCCGGACAGGGGGCAGGGTCACCCCTCCACTTT.

The CDR3 bases are TGTGCCAGCAGTAAATCCGGGACAGGGGAGGACTATGGCTACACCTTC. Its protein product is CASSKSGTGEDYGYTF. This chain uses TRBV6-6 with TRBJ1-2, with 10 bases lining up with TRBD1. With V trimmed by 5 bases and J by 3 bases, 9 bases remained unmatched. Looked up from germline, CDR1 is MNHNY and CDR2 is SVGAGI (reference sequence). This CDR3 comprises 16 residues.

V is TRBV7-2 and J is TRBJ1-2; possible D gene TRBD1, 6 bases. The CDR3 has 12 amino acids. CDR1 SGHTA and CDR2 FQGNSA come from the germline V gene. Trimming took off 6 bases at V and 6 bases at J, with 11 bases between the two ends. CDR3 residues: CASRLQGDGYTF. The CDR3 DNA is TGTGCCAGCAGATTACAGGGAGATGGCTACACCTTC. The full variable domain, with the rest looked up from reference TRBV7-2 and TRBJ1-2, is GAGVSQSPSNKVTEKGKDVELRCDPISGHTALYWYRQSLGQGLEFLIYFQGNSAPDKSGLPSDRFSAERTGGSVSTLTIQRTQQEDSAVYLCASRLQGDGYTFGSGTRLTVV.

There are a few counts of this clone. The chain combines TRBV2 with TRBJ1-2; unclear D gene. Trimming cost V 2 bases and J 3 bases, with 13 bases left between them. Germline values: CDR1 SNHLY, CDR2 FYNNEI. The CDR3 has 15 residues. In DNA, the CDR3 is TGTGCCAGCAGTGAATATCAAGGTAAGGACTATGGCTACACCTTC. It is translated as CASSEYQGKDYGYTF.

The V gene is TRBV28, the J gene TRBJ1-3; possible D gene TRBD1, 6 bases. This CDR3 is 16 amino acids long. Germline V CDR1 and CDR2: MDHEN, SYDVKM. V was pared by 6 bases and J by 0 bases, with 15 bases between. The CDR3 DNA sequence: TGTGCCAGCAGGGACAGCCAGACCTTCTCTGGAAACACCATATATTTT. Residues: CASRDSQTFSGNTIYF.

This chain links TRBV2 with TRBJ2-3; possible D gene TRBD1, 5 bases. CDR1 and CDR2 (germline): SNHLY, FYNNEI. The length of the CDR3 is 13 residues. V was cut by 5 bases and J by 3 bases, with 9 bases left in between. The CDR3 nucleotides are TGTGCCAGCAGTTACAGGAAGACAGATACGCAGTATTTT. Encoded protein: CASSYRKTDTQYF.

The rearrangement links TRBV7-3 to TRBJ2-1; D is possibly TRBD2 (6 bases). The CDR3 sequence is 14 residues long. Per germline, CDR1 SGHTA and CDR2 FQGTGA. V was clipped by 3 bases and J by 5 bases, with 11 bases between them. The chain's CDR3 is CASSFGGANNEQFF. CDR3 in DNA: TGTGCCAGCAGCTTCGGGGGTGCTAACAATGAGCAGTTCTTC.

This clone appeared once. The CDR3 loop reads CASSLVAPNTGELFF. CDR3 bases: TGTGCCAGCAGCTTAGTGGCTCCGAACACCGGGGAGCTGTTTTTT. The genes are TRBV7-8 and TRBJ2-2; D is unclear. The V gene's germline CDR1 is SGHVS and CDR2 FQNEAQ. The V and J ends lost 1 base and 0 bases respectively, with 6 bases between them. The CDR3 sequence is 15 residues long.

The chain employs TRBV7-2 and TRBJ1-5; D call uncertain. V dropped 2 bases and J dropped 3 bases, with 11 bases sitting between them. The CDR3 has 15 residues. Germline V gene data show CDR1 as SGHTA and CDR2 as FQGNSA. The DNA of the CDR3 is TGTGCCAGCAGCTTAATGATAGGCTTCAATCAGCCCCAGCATTTT. Its protein is CASSLMIGFNQPQHF.

The gene calls are TRBV2 and TRBJ2-3, with 7 nucleotides matching TRBD2. The CDR3 contains 15 residues. Looked up from germline, CDR1 is SNHLY and CDR2 is FYNNEI. V was clipped by 7 bases and J by 2 bases; unmatched bases: 9. The CDR3: CASTGLVADTDTQYF. CDR3 nucleotide sequence: TGTGCCAGCACCGGACTAGTCGCGGACACAGATACGCAGTATTTT.

V and J are TRBV19 and TRBJ2-7; 10 nucleotides line up with TRBD1. In germline, CDR1 is LNHDA, CDR2 SQIVND (reference sequence). The V and J ends lost 10 bases and 1 base, in that order; junction bases with no gene match: 10. This CDR3 is 15 amino acids long. CDR3: CATQTGTGDSYEQYF. The CDR3 DNA reads TGTGCCACCCAGACCGGGACAGGGGATTCCTACGAGCAGTACTTC.

In this sample, this clone turned up once. CDR3: CASSQEPGSPSGYTF. In nucleotides, the CDR3 is TGTGCCAGCAGTCAGGAGCCAGGATCCCCGAGCGGCTACACCTTC. The chain is built from TRBV7-2 and TRBJ1-2; D gene uncertain. Trimming pared 6 bases from V and 8 bases from J, leaving 22 bases between. This CDR3 comprises 15 residues. Germline V lookup: CDR1 SGHTA, CDR2 FQGNSA.

The chain couples TRBV9 to TRBJ2-3; possibly TRBD2 for D (6 bases). Between the trimmed V and J ends, which lost 10 bases and 2 bases, there was a span of 17 bases. Looked up from germline, CDR1 is SGDLS and CDR2 is YYNGEE. CDR3 length: 14 amino acids. The CDR3 here is CAPSRGLFTDTQYF. CDR3 in DNA: TGTGCCCCCAGCCGGGGACTGTTCACAGATACGCAGTATTTT.